A selection of T cell receptor beta chains follows, all from one sample in a study of T-cell memory formation after mild COVID-19. TCRdb reanalysed the 5' RACE reads using MiXCR and keeps one entry per CDR3 protein. In the table there are hundreds of thousands of distinct CDR3 sequences, less than 20% of which are singletons. The specimen was PBMCs or a T cell subset sorted from them (not recorded which). All receptors derive from a man aged 18-30 years who had mild COVID-19 (a few samples of this study predate the infection). Cell type and time point are not known. The CDR3 runs from the conserved cysteine through the conserved F or W. The D gene is left open where the match is weak. The size of a clone is reported for some rows only, either as once, few or many, or as a class for expanded clones.

CDR3 protein: CASSLNQNTEAFF; CDR3 DNA: TGTGCCAGCAGCTTAAATCAGAACACTGAAGCTTTCTTT; clone size: -; V gene: TRBV7-3; J gene: TRBJ1-1; D gene: -
CDR3 protein: CASSFLVDRARGDGYTF; CDR3 DNA: TGTGCCAGCAGCTTTCTAGTTGACCGGGCCAGAGGAGATGGCTACACCTTC; clone size: few; V gene: TRBV7-9; J gene: TRBJ1-2; D gene: -
CDR3 protein: CASSPVANTGELFF; CDR3 DNA: TGTGCCAGCAGCCCAGTAGCGAACACCGGGGAGCTGTTTTTT; clone size: many; V gene: TRBV7-2; J gene: TRBJ2-2; D gene: -
CDR3 protein: CASSSREQYGYTF; CDR3 DNA: TGTGCCAGTAGTTCCCGGGAACAGTATGGCTACACCTTC; clone size: few; V gene: TRBV19; J gene: TRBJ1-2; D gene: -
CDR3 protein: CAAGDGAENIQYF; CDR3 DNA: TGTGCCGCCGGGGACGGGGCCGAAAACATTCAGTACTTC; clone size: -; V gene: TRBV11-2; J gene: TRBJ2-4; D gene: -
CDR3 protein: CASSPFRTGGSETQYF; CDR3 DNA: TGTGCCAGCAGCCCTTTCCGGACAGGGGGGTCTGAGACCCAGTACTTC; clone size: many; V gene: TRBV7-9; J gene: TRBJ2-5; D gene: TRBD1
CDR3 protein: CASSFQRAGTEAFF; CDR3 DNA: TGCGCCAGCAGCTTCCAACGGGCGGGCACTGAAGCTTTCTTT; clone size: -; V gene: TRBV5-1; J gene: TRBJ1-1; D gene: -
CDR3 protein: CASEGGDSYEQYF; CDR3 DNA: TGTGCCAGCGAGGGCGGCGACTCCTACGAGCAGTACTTC; clone size: -; V gene: TRBV6-2/TRBV6-3; J gene: TRBJ2-7; D gene: -
CDR3 protein: CASSPNRVLYYNEQFF; CDR3 DNA: TGTGCCAGCAGCCCGAACAGGGTGTTGTACTACAATGAGCAGTTCTTC; clone size: once; V gene: TRBV7-8; J gene: TRBJ2-1; D gene: -
CDR3 protein: CSARPGTAIVETQYF; CDR3 DNA: TGCAGTGCTAGACCCGGGACAGCAATAGTAGAGACCCAGTACTTC; clone size: -; V gene: TRBV20-1; J gene: TRBJ2-5; D gene: TRBD1
CDR3 protein: CASSLLGEETQYF; CDR3 DNA: TGTGCCAGCAGCTTGTTGGGGGAAGAGACCCAGTACTTC; clone size: few; V gene: TRBV5-4; J gene: TRBJ2-5; D gene: -
CDR3 protein: CATSDAGETQYF; CDR3 DNA: TGTGCCACCAGTGACGCCGGAGAGACCCAGTACTTC; clone size: -; V gene: TRBV24-1; J gene: TRBJ2-5; D gene: -
CDR3 protein: CASSQTYPPGDTQYF; CDR3 DNA: TGCGCCAGCAGCCAGACCTATCCCCCTGGAGATACGCAGTATTTT; clone size: few; V gene: TRBV4-3; J gene: TRBJ2-3; D gene: -
CDR3 protein: CASRPGTSGTDTQYF; CDR3 DNA: TGTGCCAGCAGACCCGGGACTAGCGGTACAGATACGCAGTATTTT; clone size: -; V gene: TRBV6-2/TRBV6-3; J gene: TRBJ2-3; D gene: TRBD2
CDR3 protein: CASSQVNWASSAGELFF; CDR3 DNA: TGCGCCAGCAGCCAAGTAAATTGGGCTAGCTCGGCCGGGGAGCTGTTTTTT; clone size: -; V gene: TRBV4-3; J gene: TRBJ2-2; D gene: -
CDR3 protein: CASSETGKAFQPQHF; CDR3 DNA: TGTGCCAGCAGCGAGACAGGGAAGGCTTTTCAGCCCCAGCATTTT; clone size: -; V gene: TRBV12-3/TRBV12-4; J gene: TRBJ1-5; D gene: TRBD1
CDR3 protein: CASGLLDSPLHF; CDR3 DNA: TGTGCCAGCGGCTTACTCGATTCACCCCTCCACTTT; clone size: -; V gene: TRBV27; J gene: TRBJ1-6; D gene: -
CDR3 protein: CASIEQGAQFF; CDR3 DNA: TGTGCCAGCATAGAACAGGGGGCCCAGTTCTTC; clone size: -; V gene: TRBV6-6; J gene: TRBJ2-1; D gene: TRBD1
CDR3 protein: CASSQDVGTSGGGKTQYF; CDR3 DNA: TGCGCCAGCAGCCAAGATGTGGGGACTAGCGGGGGAGGAAAGACCCAGTACTTC; clone size: -; V gene: TRBV4-3; J gene: TRBJ2-5; D gene: TRBD2
CDR3 protein: CASSSGRQQTQYF; CDR3 DNA: TGTGCCAGCAGCTCAGGGCGCCAGCAGACCCAGTACTTC; clone size: -; V gene: TRBV7-2; J gene: TRBJ2-5; D gene: -
CDR3 protein: CASGAGENTIYF; CDR3 DNA: TGTGCCAGCGGGGCAGGGGAAAACACCATATATTTT; clone size: few; V gene: TRBV6-6; J gene: TRBJ1-3; D gene: -
CDR3 protein: CASSLTTVANYGYTF; CDR3 DNA: TGTGCCAGCAGTTTAACGACAGTAGCTAACTATGGCTACACCTTC; clone size: few; V gene: TRBV6-5; J gene: TRBJ1-2; D gene: -
CDR3 protein: CASSAGPTDYSNQPQHF; CDR3 DNA: TGTGCCAGCAGCGCGGGACCGACGGATTATAGCAATCAGCCCCAGCATTTT; clone size: few; V gene: TRBV7-9; J gene: TRBJ1-5; D gene: -
CDR3 protein: CASRGLGYGYTF; CDR3 DNA: TGTGCCAGCAGGGGGCTTGGCTATGGCTACACCTTC; clone size: few; V gene: TRBV2; J gene: TRBJ1-2; D gene: -
CDR3 protein: CASRLRGTNTEAFF; CDR3 DNA: TGCGCCAGCCGTCTCCGGGGAACTAACACTGAAGCTTTCTTT; clone size: -; V gene: TRBV5-1; J gene: TRBJ1-1; D gene: -
CDR3 protein: CASSPTGGQMVSAGELFF; CDR3 DNA: TGTGCCAGCAGCCCGACAGGGGGGCAAATGGTTAGCGCCGGGGAGCTGTTTTTT; clone size: -; V gene: TRBV11-2; J gene: TRBJ2-2; D gene: TRBD1
CDR3 protein: CASSPVPAGELFF; CDR3 DNA: TGCGCCAGCAGCCCCGTCCCGGCCGGGGAGCTGTTTTTT; clone size: few; V gene: TRBV4-3; J gene: TRBJ2-2; D gene: -
CDR3 protein: CSASKPLNTEAFF; CDR3 DNA: TGCAGTGCCAGCAAGCCTCTGAACACTGAAGCTTTCTTT; clone size: -; V gene: TRBV20-1; J gene: TRBJ1-1; D gene: -
CDR3 protein: CASSLLSGVRNEQFF; CDR3 DNA: TGTGCCAGTAGTCTGCTTAGCGGGGTCCGGAATGAGCAGTTCTTC; clone size: -; V gene: TRBV19; J gene: TRBJ2-1; D gene: TRBD2
CDR3 protein: CASSQEVADRSLYDLFF; CDR3 DNA: TGTGCCAGCAGCCAAGAAGTCGCGGACAGGTCGCTCTATGATCTGTTTTTT; clone size: -; V gene: TRBV4-2; J gene: TRBJ1-4; D gene: TRBD1
CDR3 protein: CSANPGTGYQETQYF; CDR3 DNA: TGCAGTGCTAACCCCGGGACTGGTTACCAAGAGACCCAGTACTTC; clone size: few; V gene: TRBV20-1; J gene: TRBJ2-5; D gene: -
CDR3 protein: CSVLTGRGQAFF; CDR3 DNA: TGCAGTGTCTTGACAGGGAGAGGACAAGCTTTCTTT; clone size: -; V gene: TRBV20-1; J gene: TRBJ1-1; D gene: TRBD1
CDR3 protein: CASRFLATNEKLFF; CDR3 DNA: TGCGCCAGCAGGTTCCTCGCAACTAATGAAAAACTGTTTTTT; clone size: few; V gene: TRBV5-1; J gene: TRBJ1-4; D gene: -
CDR3 protein: CASSATGDAGELFF; CDR3 DNA: TGTGCCAGCAGCGCTACAGGGGATGCCGGGGAGCTGTTTTTT; clone size: -; V gene: TRBV7-9; J gene: TRBJ2-2; D gene: TRBD1
CDR3 protein: CAISATQSNQPQHF; CDR3 DNA: TGTGCCATCAGTGCGACACAGAGCAATCAGCCCCAGCATTTT; clone size: -; V gene: TRBV10-3; J gene: TRBJ1-5; D gene: -
CDR3 protein: CASSGSGYTDTQYF; CDR3 DNA: TGTGCCAGCAGCGGTAGCGGTTACACAGATACGCAGTATTTT; clone size: -; V gene: TRBV9; J gene: TRBJ2-3; D gene: -
CDR3 protein: CASSLRSDAQYF; CDR3 DNA: TGTGCCAGCAGCTTACGGTCGGATGCGCAGTATTTT; clone size: -; V gene: TRBV7-3; J gene: TRBJ2-3; D gene: -
CDR3 protein: CSARDQITDTQYF; CDR3 DNA: TGCAGTGCTAGGGACCAGATTACAGATACGCAGTATTTT; clone size: -; V gene: TRBV20-1; J gene: TRBJ2-3; D gene: -
CDR3 protein: CASGEQGRNQPQHF; CDR3 DNA: TGTGCCAGCGGAGAACAGGGGAGGAATCAGCCCCAGCATTTT; clone size: -; V gene: TRBV6-1; J gene: TRBJ1-5; D gene: TRBD1
CDR3 protein: CASSILPGQGGETQYF; CDR3 DNA: TGTGCCAGCAGTATCCTACCGGGACAGGGAGGTGAGACCCAGTACTTC; clone size: few; V gene: TRBV6-2/TRBV6-3; J gene: TRBJ2-5; D gene: TRBD1